This T cell receptor (beta chain) was captured by sequencing in a study of beta chain features in type 1 diabetes (dated by TCRdb to between 2018 and 2020). Describing the broader study: No differences in mean age, gender distribution, total cell number or subset yield were found between patients and healthy donors. Across all samples, some 110,000,000 sorted cells were examined, and cell number per subset correlated strongly with RNA yield. The study compared the TCRB repertoires of sorted circulating CD4+ T cell subsets in recently diagnosed type 1 diabetes patients with those in matched healthy donors. Regulatory and stem cell-like memory subsets were obtained from only 8 patients and roughly 8 healthy donors, while naive and central memory subsets were obtained from all 30 or so donors.

Points the paper makes about the study in general: Naive, central memory and regulatory TCRB repertoires appeared more similar among patients than among healthy donors. Sequencing cDNA rather than genomic DNA could over-represent highly expressing activated cells, although activation and CD3 levels did not differ between groups. Because the HLA sub-analyses included only small numbers of individuals, any influence of HLA type on TCRB rearrangement was left unresolved. PCR may preferentially amplify shorter templates, but because patient and control samples were amplified and corrected together, any resulting skew would affect both groups equally. At VDJ recombination sites, type 1 diabetes patients had fewer insertions and more deleted nucleotides, which implies abnormalities in thymic rearrangement. In all four CD4+ subsets, TCRB CDR3 length was moderately but significantly shorter in type 1 diabetes patients.

The entire amount of isolated RNA was reverse transcribed using the High Capacity cDNA Reverse Transcription Kit, so the sequenced TCRB transcripts were expressed ones. Deep immunoSEQ sequencing was applied to naive, central memory and regulatory T cell samples, giving an average of around 4 million total reads per sample. Sorted cells were lysed in RLT buffer and RNA was extracted with DNase-treated RNeasy Micro or Mini kits, depending on cell number. Each cell subset was processed separately to prevent cross-contamination, with patient and healthy donor samples processed together. TCRB sequences were amplified from cDNA with the immunoSEQ multiplex PCR, producing 87-bp fragments spanning the CDR3 region. Sequencing of the amplicons was performed on the Illumina HiSeq platform. The study's own analysis went as follows. Synthetic template baselines were used to correct PCR bias computationally, reads within Hamming distance 2 were collapsed together, and singletons that could not be merged were discarded. Reads were aligned to IMGT to assign V, D and J genes, CDR3 length, and insertions or deletions at six rearrangement sites. Within each subset, clonotype counts were normalized to sorted cell number, after which true diversity and Gini coefficients were computed with the tcR R package. Repertoire sharing was quantified using the overlap coefficient calculated on TCRB nucleotide sequences. Out-of-frame TCRB sequences from naive cells were analyzed to stand in for the pre-selection repertoire. As stored in TCRdb, this immuneACCESS dataset retains in-frame rearrangements with V and J assigned. A fraction of the clones does not appear; measured against another copy, unresolved V genes explain less than half of the discrepancy, and the remainder lacks a known reason. From that table come the V and J calls and clone size; the DNA was used to work out D and trimming. For this sample the table gives roughly 400,000 clones, of which roughly 14% were detected only once. The ten top clones hold around 0.035% of the sample.

From the cysteine through the phenylalanine, the CDR3 covers 16 amino acids. Just the 48-base CDR3 DNA is kept, in frame starting at base 1. CDR1 and CDR2 are drawn from the germline V gene: SGDLS, YYNGEE. Germline trimming: 0 bases from V, 4 bases from J; junction bases outside gene matches: 8. A single peripheral blood draw of around 0.11 L on average was collected from each donor into heparinised tubes. A BD FACSAria II and a panel including CD45RO, CCR7, CD25, CD127, CD95 and CD27 were used to sort naive, central memory, regulatory and stem cell-like memory CD4+ T cells. Purity was above 95% for every sorted population. PBMCs were isolated right away by Lymphoprep density gradient centrifugation and were stained directly, without culture. Samples were stained and sorted in pairs, with one healthy donor and one patient per experiment, so that batch effects were minimized. As regards this clone: Its specific antigen is unknown. The input lacks base qualities; no much larger clone sits a single base away.

Sequenced: naive CD4+ T cells from blood. The meaning of the sample's cell subset or site label: true naive CD4+ T cells. The chain employs TRBV9 and TRBJ2-3, with TRBD2 matching 7 junction bases. The clonotype originates from a man aged 30-40 years in good health. The nucleotides are TGTGCCAGCAGCGTAGAAGCGGGGAGTTTTGCAGATACGCAGTATTTT. This gives the protein CASSVEAGSFADTQYF. Full variable domain (CDR3 extended with the reference TRBV9 and TRBJ2-3 proteins): DSGVTQTPKHLITATGQRVTLRCSPRSGDLSVYWYQQSLDQGLQFLIQYYNGEERAKGNILERFSAQQFPDLHSELNLSSLELGDSALYFCASSVEAGSFADTQYFGPGTRLTVL.